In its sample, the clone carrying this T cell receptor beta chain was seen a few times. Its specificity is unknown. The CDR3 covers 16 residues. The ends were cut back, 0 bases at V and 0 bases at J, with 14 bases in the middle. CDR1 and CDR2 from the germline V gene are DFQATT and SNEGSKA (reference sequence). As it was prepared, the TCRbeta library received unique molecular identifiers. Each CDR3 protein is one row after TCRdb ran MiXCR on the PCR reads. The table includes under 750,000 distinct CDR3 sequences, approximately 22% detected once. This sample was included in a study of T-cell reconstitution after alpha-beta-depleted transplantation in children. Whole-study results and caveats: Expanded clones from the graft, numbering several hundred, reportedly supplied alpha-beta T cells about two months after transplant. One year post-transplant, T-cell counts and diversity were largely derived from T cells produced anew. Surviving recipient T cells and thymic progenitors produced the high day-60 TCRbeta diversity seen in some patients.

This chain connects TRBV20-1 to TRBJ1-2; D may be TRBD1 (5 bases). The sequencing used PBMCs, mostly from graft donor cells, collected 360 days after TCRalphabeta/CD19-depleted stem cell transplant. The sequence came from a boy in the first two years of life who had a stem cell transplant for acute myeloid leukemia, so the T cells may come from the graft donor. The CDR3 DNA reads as TGCAGTGCTAGAGAGGGGGGAACAGGCACTAACTATGGCTACACCTTC. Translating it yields CSAREGGTGTNYGYTF.